One sample yielded the 27 T cell receptor beta chains listed below, sequenced in a study of blood T cell repertoires in COVID-19. The assay was immunoSEQ multiplex PCR, and TCRdb's table has in-frame clones only and misses some. The sample includes about 260,000 clones, 84% of them seen just once. The sequenced material came from peripheral blood. The receptor source for this set is a man aged 60-69 years with acute or convalescent COVID-19.

J is TRBJ2-2 and V is TRBV7-2; 7 nucleotides line up with TRBD2. The CDR3 is made up of 14 amino acids. Germline loops: CDR1 SGHTA, CDR2 FQGNSA. Trimming at V came to 3 bases and at J to 6 bases, leaving 4 bases not matched to a gene. CDR3 in DNA: TGTGCCAGCAGCTTTCTCACTAGCGCCGGGGAGCTGTTTTTT. Translating gives CASSFLTSAGELFF. Full variable domain (outside the CDR3, taken from reference TRBV7-2 and TRBJ2-2): GAGVSQSPSNKVTEKGKDVELRCDPISGHTALYWYRQSLGQGLEFLIYFQGNSAPDKSGLPSDRFSAERTGGSVSTLTIQRTQQEDSAVYLCASSFLTSAGELFFGEGSRLTVL.

This clone turned up a few times. The chain couples TRBV10-2 to TRBJ2-5; a possible D gene is TRBD1 (5 bases). CDR3 length: 14 amino acids. Trimming shortened V by 9 bases and J by 5 bases, and 19 bases separated the two germline ends. CDR1 and CDR2 from the germline V gene are WSHSY and SAAADI. The CDR3 nucleotides read TGCGCCAGTCAAAGGGGCTGGGCGGTGGAGACCCAGTACTTC. Its protein is CASQRGWAVETQYF.

This clone has a handful of counts. The J gene is TRBJ2-1, the V gene TRBV3-1 (or the pseudogene TRBV3-2); D remains unclear. There are 11 residues in the CDR3. V lost 10 bases to trimming and J lost 7 bases, with 11 bases between them. From germline, CDR1 is LGHDT and CDR2 YNNKEL (reference sequence). The CDR3 region has the DNA TGTGCCACTAAGGCGGAAAATGAGCAGTTCTTC. This encodes CATKAENEQFF.

V is TRBV29-1 and J is TRBJ2-4, with D unresolved. Trimming shortened V by 8 bases and J by 9 bases, and 17 bases separated the two germline ends. This CDR3 is 12 amino acids long. The V gene's germline CDR1 is SQVTM and CDR2 ANQGSEA. The CDR3 DNA reads as TGCAGCTACCGTGGGCCAGGTCTCATTCAGTACTTC. It encodes CSYRGPGLIQYF.

The chain has TRBV11-3 and TRBJ2-4; 7 bases match TRBD1. V lost 6 bases to trimming and J lost 4 bases; unmatched junction nucleotides: 9. The CDR3 runs 15 residues. CDR1 and CDR2 from the germline V gene are SGHNT and YENEEA. CDR3 bases: TGTGCCAGCAGGTACGGGACAGCCAGAAAAAACATTCAGTACTTC. Translating gives CASRYGTARKNIQYF. Using reference TRBV11-3 and TRBJ2-4 for the parts outside the CDR3, the full variable domain is EAGVVQSPRYKIIEKKQPVAFWCNPISGHNTLYWYLQNLGQGPELLIRYENEEAVDDSQLPKDRFSAERLKGVDSTLKIQPAELGDSAVYLCASRYGTARKNIQYFGAGTRLSVL.

This chain connects TRBV19 to TRBJ1-1; no clear D gene. This CDR3 is 19 amino acids long. In germline, CDR1 is LNHDA, CDR2 SQIVND (reference sequence). Trimming cost V 6 bases and J 5 bases, with 31 bases left between them. Here the CDR3 DNA reads TGTGCCAGTAGACCATTTGGAGCCTGGGCCCCGACGGGAAGTACTGAAGCTTTCTTT. Residues: CASRPFGAWAPTGSTEAFF.

The chain links TRBV10-3 to TRBJ2-7, with D maybe TRBD2 (5 bases). Germline loops: CDR1 ENHRY, CDR2 SYGVKD. Between the trimmed V and J ends, which lost 8 bases and 1 base, there was a span of 12 bases. CDR3 length equals 13 residues. Written as DNA, the CDR3 is TGTGCCATCGCGGACTGGCAGTCCTACGAGCAGTACTTC. Translating it yields CAIADWQSYEQYF.

The DNA of the CDR3 is TGCGCGACCGGACCGGGACTAGCGGGCTACAATGAGCAGTTCTTC. It codes for CATGPGLAGYNEQFF. The chain is built from TRBV5-1 and TRBJ2-1; 12 nucleotides match TRBD2. CDR1 and CDR2 from the germline V gene are SGHRS and YFSETQ. The CDR3 is 15 amino acids.

This clone has just one count. This chain uses TRBV5-1 with TRBJ2-5; TRBD1 matches at 8 bases. The V segment lost 4 bases and the J segment 1 base; nucleotides outside the gene matches: 9. Germline V gene sequence: CDR1 SGHRS, CDR2 YFSETQ. The CDR3 extends over 16 amino acids. The CDR3 protein is CASSPGQGGFQETQYF. The CDR3 nucleotides read TGCGCCAGCAGCCCTGGACAGGGAGGTTTCCAAGAGACCCAGTACTTC. Combining the CDR3 with reference TRBV5-1 and TRBJ2-5 gives the whole variable domain KAGVTQTPRYLIKTRGQQVTLSCSPISGHRSVSWYQQTPGQGLQFLFEYFSETQRNKGNFPGRFSGRQFSNSRSEMNVSTLELGDSALYLCASSPGQGGFQETQYFGPGTRLLVL.

This clone was counted between two and nine times. The chain carries TRBV4-1 and TRBJ1-4; 10 bases line up with TRBD1. V gave up 5 bases and J gave up 6 bases; unmatched junction bases: 3. Germline V CDR1 and CDR2: MGHRA, YSYEKL. This CDR3 is built from 14 residues. The CDR3 spells CASSSGQGHEKLFF. In DNA, the CDR3 is TGCGCCAGCAGCTCGGGACAGGGGCATGAAAAACTGTTTTTT.

The chain links TRBV19 to TRBJ2-3, with a weak D call TRBD2 (5 bases). This CDR3 spans 17 amino acids. Trimming removed 3 bases from V and 1 base from J, with 17 bases in between. CDR1 LNHDA and CDR2 SQIVND come from the germline V gene (reference sequence). DNA of the CDR3: TGTGCCAGTAGTATTTGGGAGTTAAAAGAGGGCACAGATACGCAGTATTTT. Translated, it gives CASSIWELKEGTDTQYF.

The V gene is TRBV18, the J gene TRBJ1-6; 7 bases map to TRBD1. J gave up 7 bases and V 2 bases, and 2 bases lay outside the gene matches. Germline values: CDR1 KGHSH, CDR2 LQKENI. This CDR3 comprises 14 residues. As DNA, the CDR3 is TGTGCCAGCTCACCAGGGACAGAAAATTCACCCCTCCACTTT. It yields the protein CASSPGTENSPLHF. The full variable domain, completed using reference TRBV18 and TRBJ1-6, is NAGVMQNPRHLVRRRGQEARLRCSPMKGHSHVYWYRQLPEEGLKFMVYLQKENIIDESGMPKERFSAEFPKEGPSILRIQQVVRGDSAAYFCASSPGTENSPLHFGNGTRLTVT.

The chain recombines TRBV29-1 with TRBJ2-2; D uncertain. The V end lost 7 bases, the J end lost 4 bases, and 16 bases lay between the germline ends. The CDR3 runs to 14 residues. The germline V gene has CDR1 SQVTM and CDR2 ANQGSEA. CDR3 nucleotides: TGCAGCGCCAACTTGCAGGCGCTCACCGGGGAGCTGTTTTTT. Its translation: CSANLQALTGELFF.

The V gene is TRBV7-9, the J gene TRBJ2-3; D is perhaps TRBD2 (5 bases). The CDR3 covers 11 residues. Germline CDR1 SEHNR, CDR2 FQNEAQ (reference sequence). The V end lost 5 bases, the J end lost 10 bases, and 10 bases lay between the germline ends. The CDR3 DNA reads TGTGCCAGCAGCGCGGACTGGGCGCAGTATTTT. Its translation: CASSADWAQYF.

V and J are TRBV18 and TRBJ2-1; 8 bases are shared with TRBD1. The germline gives CDR1 KGHSH, CDR2 LQKENI. The CDR3 is 15 residues long. V lost 4 bases and J lost 4; bases outside the gene matches: 6. CDR3 sequence: CASSLSRQGYNEQFF. As DNA, the CDR3 is TGTGCCAGCTCACTCTCGAGACAGGGGTACAATGAGCAGTTCTTC.

Regarding this clone: Sequence at one end of the junction differs from germline and may be a read error. This same CDR3 is encoded by further DNA sequences in the sample. CDR3: CASSYGGPLFF. As DNA, the CDR3 is TGCGCCAGCAGTTACGGAGGGCCGCTTTTCTTT. This rearrangement joins TRBV6-5 to TRBJ1-1; D is uncertain. CDR3 length equals 11 residues. Per germline, CDR1 MNHEY and CDR2 SVGAGI.

This chain uses TRBV4-2 with TRBJ2-4, with D unclear. Germline V lookup: CDR1 LGHNA, CDR2 YNFKEQ. This CDR3 spans 14 amino acids. The V end lost 2 bases, the J end lost 1 base, and 6 bases lay between the germline ends. In DNA, the CDR3 is TGTGCCAGCAGCCAAATCGGGGCCAAAAACATTCAGTACTTC. It yields the protein CASSQIGAKNIQYF.

The chain has TRBV10-2 and TRBJ2-5, with TRBD2 matching over 8 bases. The germline V gene encodes CDR1 WSHSY and CDR2 SAAADI. The CDR3 sequence is 15 residues long. V shed 0 bases and J 5 bases; nucleotides not matched to a gene: 5. The CDR3 is CASSESGGGLETQYF. The CDR3, as DNA: TGCGCCAGCAGTGAGTCCGGGGGGGGGTTGGAGACCCAGTACTTC.

The chain joins TRBV5-1 to TRBJ1-1; D uncertain. The V gene's germline CDR1 is SGHRS and CDR2 YFSETQ. The CDR3 extends over 15 amino acids. Between the trimmed V and J ends, which lost 2 bases and 0 bases, there was a span of 11 bases. The chain's CDR3 is CASSFGLRVNTEAFF. The CDR3 DNA sequence: TGCGCCAGCAGCTTTGGGTTGAGGGTGAACACTGAAGCTTTCTTT. Complete variable domain (other parts from reference TRBV5-1 and TRBJ1-1): KAGVTQTPRYLIKTRGQQVTLSCSPISGHRSVSWYQQTPGQGLQFLFEYFSETQRNKGNFPGRFSGRQFSNSRSEMNVSTLELGDSALYLCASSFGLRVNTEAFFGQGTRLTVV.

This chain links TRBV5-1 with TRBJ2-7; TRBD2 might be the D (5 bases). The CDR3 runs to 12 residues. Germline CDR1 and CDR2: SGHRS and YFSETQ. V lost 1 base to trimming and J lost 7 bases, with 9 bases between them. The DNA for the CDR3 is TGCGCCAGCAGCTTGACTCTAGCAGAGCAGTACTTC. Encoded protein: CASSLTLAEQYF.

In DNA, the CDR3 is TGTGCCAGCAGCCGGACAGGGCTCATGTCCCCGAACACTGAAGCTTTCTTT. This encodes CASSRTGLMSPNTEAFF. V usage is TRBV5-6 and J usage is TRBJ1-1; the match to TRBD1 covers 8 bases. The J segment lost 1 base and the V segment lost 4 bases, leaving 12 bases of the junction unmatched. The CDR3 loop spans 17 amino acids. From germline, CDR1 is SGHDT and CDR2 YYEEEE.

The J gene is TRBJ2-7, the V gene TRBV2; a possible D gene is TRBD1 (5 bases). The V and J ends lost 5 bases and 3 bases respectively, with 17 bases between them. CDR1 and CDR2 from the germline V gene are SNHLY and FYNNEI. The CDR3 has 15 amino acids. CDR3 residues: CASSIDSASNYEQYF. Written as DNA, the CDR3 is TGTGCCAGCAGTATCGACAGCGCATCCAACTACGAGCAGTACTTC.

This clone was found once. This sequence joins TRBV29-1 and TRBJ1-2; D is possibly TRBD1 (5 bases). The V end was cut by 6 bases, the J end by 7 bases, with 15 bases between. The germline CDR1 and CDR2 sequences are SQVTM and ANQGSEA. The CDR3 has 12 residues. The CDR3 loop reads CSVQKEGAGYTF. The CDR3, as DNA: TGCAGCGTCCAAAAGGAAGGGGCTGGCTACACCTTC.

This chain joins TRBV2 and TRBJ1-4; 12 bases fit TRBD1. Germline lookup yields CDR1 SNHLY and CDR2 FYNNEI. The CDR3 has 14 amino acids. V lost 4 bases, J lost 7 bases, and 1 base stayed unmatched. The DNA for the CDR3 is TGTGCCAGCAGTGGGGGACAGGGGGCTGAAAAACTGTTTTTT. Amino acid sequence: CASSGGQGAEKLFF.

This clone was counted a single time. The chain employs TRBV30 and TRBJ2-1; 9 bases are a match to TRBD1. Germline V CDR1 and CDR2: GTSNPN, SVGIG (reference sequence). The CDR3 is made up of 13 amino acids. V shed 5 bases and J 10 bases; nucleotides not matched to a gene: 9. This CDR3 reads CAWWGTGSVEQFF. CDR3 DNA sequence: TGTGCCTGGTGGGGGACAGGGTCGGTCGAGCAGTTCTTC.

V usage is TRBV18 and J usage is TRBJ2-5; 12 bases fit TRBD1. J gave up 4 bases and V 3 bases, and 6 bases lay outside the gene matches. CDR1 is KGHSH, CDR2 LQKENI, per germline. The CDR3 is 16 amino acids. CDR3 loop: CASSPRGTGGAETQYF. In DNA, the CDR3 is TGTGCCAGCTCACCGAGGGGGACAGGGGGCGCAGAGACCCAGTACTTC.

The chain couples TRBV19 to TRBJ2-5, with D possibly being TRBD2 (5 bases). V gave up 4 bases and J gave up 3 bases, with 9 bases separating them. CDR3 length: 13 amino acids. CDR1 and CDR2 (germline): LNHDA, SQIVND (reference sequence). CDR3 sequence: CASSKDLEETQYF. The CDR3, as DNA: TGTGCCAGTAGTAAGGACTTGGAAGAGACCCAGTACTTC. Using reference TRBV19 and TRBJ2-5 for the parts outside the CDR3, the full variable domain is DGGITQSPKYLFRKEGQNVTLSCEQNLNHDAMYWYRQDPGQGLRLIYYSQIVNDFQKGDIAEGYSVSREKKESFPLTVTSAQKNPTAFYLCASSKDLEETQYFGPGTRLLVL.